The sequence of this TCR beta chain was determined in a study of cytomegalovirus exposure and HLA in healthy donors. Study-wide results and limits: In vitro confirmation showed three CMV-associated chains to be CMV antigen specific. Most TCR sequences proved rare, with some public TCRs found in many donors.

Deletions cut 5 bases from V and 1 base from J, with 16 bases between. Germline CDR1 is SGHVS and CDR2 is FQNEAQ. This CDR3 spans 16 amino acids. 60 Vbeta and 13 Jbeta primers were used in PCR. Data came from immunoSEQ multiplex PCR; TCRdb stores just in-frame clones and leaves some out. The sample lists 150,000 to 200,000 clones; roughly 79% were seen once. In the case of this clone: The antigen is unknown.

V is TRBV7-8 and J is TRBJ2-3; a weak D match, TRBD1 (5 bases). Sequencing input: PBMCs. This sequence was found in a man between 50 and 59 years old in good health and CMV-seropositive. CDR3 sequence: CASSLLTATGTDTQYF. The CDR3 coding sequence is TGTGCCAGCAGCCTCCTTACAGCGACAGGCACAGATACGCAGTATTTT.